One sample yielded the 22 T cell receptor beta chains listed below, sequenced in a study of post-analysis software for immune sequencing data. Notes on the study in general: Patients used about five TRBV segments, including TRBV5-6, TRBV5-1 and TRBV20-1, more often than controls.

TCR beta cDNA libraries had unique molecular identifiers. Each CDR3 protein is one row after TCRdb ran MiXCR on the PCR reads. Seen here are roughly 400,000 distinct CDR3 sequences, less than 40% observed once, and the top ten hold around 8%. Their target antigens are unknown. Sequenced: blood. The receptors here all came from a girl aged 2-15 years with multiple sclerosis.

The CDR3 coding sequence is TGTGCCAGCAGCTTGCTCCGGGACAGGGCTCCCTACGAGCAGTACTTC. Residues: CASSLLRDRAPYEQYF. The V gene is TRBV5-6, the J gene TRBJ2-7, with 9 bases that match TRBD1. Germline V gene data show CDR1 as SGHDT and CDR2 as YYEEEE. The CDR3 is 16 amino acids. Trimming removed 1 base from V and 2 bases from J; junction bases left unmatched: 7.

The V call is TRBV6-2 or TRBV6-3, the J call TRBJ2-7; 14 nucleotides agree with TRBD2. This CDR3 region has 17 residues. V shed 5 bases and J 4 bases; nucleotides not matched to a gene: 10. The germline gives CDR1 MNHEY, CDR2 SVGEGT. CDR3: CASSRGLAGGGRYEQYF. In DNA form, the CDR3 reads TGTGCCAGCAGTCGAGGACTAGCGGGGGGAGGACGTTACGAGCAGTACTTC.

V usage is TRBV18 and J usage is TRBJ1-2; 9 bases align to TRBD1. The V gene end was trimmed by 3 bases and the J gene end by 3 bases; junction bases not matched to a gene: 8. The germline gives CDR1 KGHSH, CDR2 LQKENI. CDR3 length equals 16 residues. The CDR3 DNA follows: TGTGCCAGCTCACCTACCGAGACAGGGGGAGACTATGGCTACACCTTC. This gives the protein CASSPTETGGDYGYTF.

In this sample, this clonotype turned up a few times. The rearrangement joins TRBV5-1 to TRBJ2-5, with 7 bases matching TRBD1. This CDR3 comprises 13 residues. V was clipped by 1 base and J by 4 bases; unmatched bases: 1. Per the germline V gene, CDR1 is SGHRS and CDR2 is YFSETQ. This chain's CDR3 is CASSLNRGETQYF. In DNA, the CDR3 is TGCGCCAGCAGCTTGAACAGGGGAGAGACCCAGTACTTC.

There are a few counts of this clonotype. The chain joins TRBV20-1 to TRBJ2-5; 12 nucleotides agree with TRBD2. V shed 1 base and J 4 bases; nucleotides not matched to a gene: 10. The CDR3 consists of 17 residues. Germline CDR1 reads DFQATT; CDR2 reads SNEGSKA (reference sequence). The chain's CDR3 is CSARGAPSGRARETQYF. The CDR3 nucleotides are TGCAGTGCTAGAGGAGCCCCTAGCGGGAGGGCCAGAGAGACCCAGTACTTC.

V and J are TRBV3-1 and TRBJ2-3; TRBD2 might be the D (6 bases). With 0 bases removed from V and 0 bases from J, the gap between germline ends came to 10 bases. The CDR3 sequence is 16 residues long. Germline CDR1 LGHDT, CDR2 YNNKEL (reference sequence). CDR3 residues: CASSQEGRGSTDTQYF. The CDR3 nucleotides read TGTGCCAGCAGCCAAGAGGGGCGGGGCAGCACAGATACGCAGTATTTT.

The rearrangement uses TRBV6-5 and TRBJ1-5; weak D call: TRBD1 (5 bases). V lost 8 bases, J lost 3 bases, and 17 bases lay in between. CDR1 and CDR2 from the germline V gene are MNHEY and SVGAGI. The CDR3 extends over 15 amino acids. CDR3 sequence: CASSMGQANNQPQHF. As DNA, the CDR3 is TGTGCCAGCTCAATGGGGCAGGCGAACAATCAGCCCCAGCATTTT.

The rearrangement uses TRBV5-4 and TRBJ2-3; no clear D gene. Per the germline V gene, CDR1 is SGHNT and CDR2 is YYREEE (reference sequence). This CDR3 contains 13 residues. Between the trimmed V and J ends, which lost 0 bases and 3 bases, there was a span of 5 bases. CDR3 residues: CASSLVTTDTQYF. CDR3 DNA: TGTGCCAGCAGCTTGGTTACTACAGATACGCAGTATTTT.

Only a few counts were recorded for this clonotype. The chain employs TRBV7-9 and TRBJ2-1; no firm D call. The CDR3 is made up of 17 amino acids. V was clipped by 0 bases and J by 3 bases, with 15 bases between them. The V gene's germline CDR1 is SEHNR and CDR2 FQNEAQ (reference sequence). The CDR3 reads CASSLAAAASFYNEQFF. CDR3 nucleotide sequence: TGTGCCAGCAGCTTAGCGGCGGCGGCAAGCTTCTACAATGAGCAGTTCTTC.

V gene TRBV5-5 combines with J gene TRBJ1-1; TRBD1 is a possible D gene (5 bases). Germline CDR1 is SGHKS and CDR2 is YYEKEE (reference sequence). The CDR3 has 15 amino acids. Trimming stripped 5 bases from V and 7 bases from J, with 21 bases between. Here the CDR3 reads CASRPTRGDLGEAFF. The CDR3 region has the DNA TGTGCCAGCAGACCTACTCGTGGGGACTTGGGTGAAGCTTTCTTT.

The chain uses TRBV7-3 and TRBJ2-7; TRBD1 matches 10 bases. The CDR3 has 17 residues. Germline CDR1 reads SGHTA; CDR2 reads FQGTGA. J lost 5 bases, V lost 1 base, and 11 bases had no gene match. CDR3 sequence: CASSLIGGQGIRNEQYF. CDR3 DNA: TGTGCCAGCAGCTTAATCGGGGGACAGGGGATAAGGAACGAGCAGTACTTC.

The table lists this clonotype with a few counts. The chain links TRBV5-1 to TRBJ2-4; the D gene could be TRBD1 or TRBD2 (6 bases each). The J call may be in error: the DNA end matches TRBJ2-7 better. CDR3 length equals 13 residues. Germline V CDR1 and CDR2: SGHRS, YFSETQ. CDR3 DNA sequence: TGCGCCAGCAGTGGGGGGCAGTTTGTCGAGCAGTACTTC. It specifies CASSGGQFVEQYF.

This rearrangement joins TRBV12-5 to TRBJ2-1; TRBD2 might be the D (6 bases). Germline V CDR1 and CDR2: LGHNT, FRNRAP. The CDR3 runs 15 residues. Trimming cost V 1 base and J 0 bases, with 7 bases left between them. CDR3 amino acids: CASGLGDFSYNEQFF. The DNA for the CDR3 is TGTGCTAGTGGTTTGGGGGACTTCTCCTACAATGAGCAGTTCTTC.

The chain is built from TRBV9 and TRBJ1-2; 7 positions agree with TRBD1. The V gene end was trimmed by 4 bases and the J gene end by 7 bases; junction bases not matched to a gene: 13. Germline V CDR1 and CDR2: SGDLS, YYNGEE. The CDR3 sequence is 15 residues long. The CDR3: CASSLGAPTGVGYTF. CDR3 bases: TGTGCCAGCAGCTTAGGGGCCCCAACAGGGGTTGGCTACACCTTC.

This chain joins TRBV6-2 or TRBV6-3 and TRBJ2-3, with a tentative D call TRBD2 (5 bases). CDR3 length: 14 amino acids. CDR1 is MNHEY, CDR2 SVGEGT, per germline. V lost 5 bases and J 6 bases, leaving 15 bases between the germline ends. The CDR3 DNA reads TGTGCCAGCAGTACGGACGCGGGTGGGGATACGCAGTATTTT. It encodes CASSTDAGGDTQYF.

The rearrangement joins TRBV10-2 to TRBJ2-7; 9 bases map to TRBD1. Germline loops: CDR1 WSHSY, CDR2 SAAADI. J gave up 3 bases and V 6 bases, and 6 bases lay outside the gene matches. The length of the CDR3 is 14 residues. CDR3 loop: CASRENRGLYEQYF. The CDR3 nucleotides read TGCGCCAGCAGGGAAAACAGGGGGCTCTACGAGCAGTACTTC.

This clonotype was picked up a small number of times. The junction does not match germline at one end; this may be a read error. V is TRBV6-6 and J is TRBJ2-5; D not resolved. The CDR3 extends over 13 amino acids. Germline V lookup: CDR1 MNHNY, CDR2 SVGAGI (reference sequence). CDR3 nucleotide sequence: TGTGCCAGCAGTTTGGGGTTCCAAGAGATCCAGTACTTC. Its protein product is CASSLGFQEIQYF.

This clonotype has just a few counts. The chain has TRBV7-9 and TRBJ2-3; 9 bases align to TRBD2. V shed 7 bases, J shed 2 bases, and the junction held 10 bases outside the gene matches. CDR3 length equals 16 residues. Germline CDR1 is SEHNR and CDR2 is FQNEAQ (reference sequence). DNA for the CDR3: TGTGCCAGCACCACACCGCCTAGCGGGGACACAGATACGCAGTATTTT. Its translation: CASTTPPSGDTDTQYF.

CDR3 region: CASSLVASGNLADTQYF. The CDR3 DNA is TGTGCCAGCAGCTTAGTAGCTAGCGGGAACTTAGCAGATACGCAGTATTTT. The rearrangement uses TRBV7-2 and TRBJ2-3, with 9 bases matching TRBD2. Trimming cost V 1 base and J 4 bases; bases outside gene matches: 9. Germline loops: CDR1 SGHTA, CDR2 FQGNSA. This CDR3 is 17 amino acids long. Variable domain in full (rest from reference TRBV7-2 and TRBJ2-3): GAGVSQSPSNKVTEKGKDVELRCDPISGHTALYWYRQSLGQGLEFLIYFQGNSAPDKSGLPSDRFSAERTGGSVSTLTIQRTQQEDSAVYLCASSLVASGNLADTQYFGPGTRLTVL.

This chain uses TRBV5-1 with TRBJ2-1, with D perhaps matching TRBD2 (7 bases). The CDR3 spans 15 residues. Germline values: CDR1 SGHRS, CDR2 YFSETQ. V was shortened by 4 bases and J by 4 bases, with 15 bases between the two germline ends. DNA of the CDR3: TGCGCCAGCAGCGACGGGGGGCCCCCGTACAATGAGCAGTTCTTC. This translates into CASSDGGPPYNEQFF.

The chain carries TRBV28 and TRBJ1-2, with unresolved D. The germline gives CDR1 MDHEN, CDR2 SYDVKM. V was clipped by 7 bases and J by 1 base, with 19 bases between them. This CDR3 contains 16 residues. Here the CDR3 DNA reads TGTGCCAGCATTTCCCTTTACAGCGACATTAACTATGGCTACACCTTC. It codes for CASISLYSDINYGYTF.

The rearrangement links TRBV20-1 to TRBJ2-3; D unresolved. V was trimmed by 0 bases and J by 7 bases, leaving 11 bases between them. The CDR3 runs to 13 residues. Germline CDR1 reads DFQATT; CDR2 reads SNEGSKA (reference sequence). In DNA, the CDR3 is TGCAGTGCTAGAGACGGGTCCGGATATACGCAGTATTTT. It is translated as CSARDGSGYTQYF.